What follows is one T cell receptor beta chain and its context. Per the study methods: Reference gene primer amplification yielded estimated nucleated cell counts. Here immunoSEQ multiplex PCR was the method, and the copy in TCRdb shows in-frame clones only, minus some. V, J and clone size are those of that table, while D and trimming were read from the DNA. The sample has more than 100,000 clones; 84% are singletons. This specimen comes from a study of blood T cell repertoires in COVID-19. Study-level information: Material from acute and convalescent COVID-19 was sourced from the United States, Italy and Spain. PBMCs, B-cell-depleted T cells, or T cells provided the cDNA or gDNA that made up the material.

Sequencing was done on a sample of peripheral blood. The receptor's source is a human donor in a cohort sampled during active or convalescent COVID-19.

CDR3 sequence: CASTISGGSEKLFF. The CDR3 coding sequence is TGTGCCAGTACCATCTCGGGGGGCAGTGAAAAACTGTTTTTT. The chain employs TRBV19 and TRBJ1-4, with D tentatively TRBD1 (6 bases). The CDR3 sequence is 14 residues long. The V gene lost 7 bases and the J gene lost 7 bases, with 16 bases spanning the gap. From germline, CDR1 is LNHDA and CDR2 SQIVND (reference sequence).